This TCR beta chain was identified in a study of post-analysis software for immune sequencing data. Background on the study: Clinical courses comprised relapsing-remitting, secondary progressive and progressive-relapsing multiple sclerosis. General observations from the study: Same-batch preparations were strongly co-clustered by F measure. Significantly lower normalized Chao1 diversity was found in patients with multiple sclerosis relative to controls. When patients were compared with controls, five TRBV segments were more frequent, TRBV5-6, TRBV5-1 and TRBV20-1 among them.

Built from TCR beta cDNA, the libraries had unique molecular identifiers in them. It was from roughly 1 to 10 million T cells that approximately 500,000 cDNA molecules came. TCRdb re-analysed the PCR reads in MiXCR, keeping a single row per CDR3 protein. The sample contains around 200,000 distinct CDR3 sequences, roughly 30% of which appear only once. As regards this clonotype: Its antigen is currently unknown. The junction and the germline gene differ at one end; a read error may be behind it.

Germline V gene lookup returns CDR1 LGHDT and CDR2 YNNKEL (reference sequence). This CDR3 is built from 13 residues. This clonotype originated in a girl under 18 with multiple sclerosis. The V and J genes are TRBV3-1 and TRBJ2-4; D call uncertain. Sample: blood. CDR3 sequence reads: CANSPELYVEQYF. The CDR3 DNA follows: TGTGCCAACAGCCCGGAACTCTACGTGGAGCAGTACTTC. The full variable domain, completed using reference TRBV3-1 and TRBJ2-4, is DTAVSQTPKYLVTQMGNDKSIKCEQNLGHDTMYWYKQDSKKFLKIMFSYNNKELIINETVPNRFSPKSPDKAHLNLHINSLELGDSAVYFCANSPELYVEQYFGAGTRLSVL.